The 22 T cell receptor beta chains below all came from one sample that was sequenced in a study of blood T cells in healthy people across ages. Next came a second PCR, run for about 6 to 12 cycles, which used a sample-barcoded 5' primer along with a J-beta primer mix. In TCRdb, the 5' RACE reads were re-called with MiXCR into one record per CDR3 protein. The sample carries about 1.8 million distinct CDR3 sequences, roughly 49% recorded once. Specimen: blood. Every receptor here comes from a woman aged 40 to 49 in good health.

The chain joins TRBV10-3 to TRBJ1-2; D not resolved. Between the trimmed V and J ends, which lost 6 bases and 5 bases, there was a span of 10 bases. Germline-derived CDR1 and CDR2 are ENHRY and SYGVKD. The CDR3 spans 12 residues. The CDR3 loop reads CAISERLYGYTF. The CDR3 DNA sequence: TGTGCCATCAGCGAAAGACTATATGGCTACACCTTC.

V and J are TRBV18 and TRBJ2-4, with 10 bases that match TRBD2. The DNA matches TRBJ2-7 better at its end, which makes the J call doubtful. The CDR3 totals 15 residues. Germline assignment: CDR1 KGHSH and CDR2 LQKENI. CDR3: CASSPVLAGSYEQYF. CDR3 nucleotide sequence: TGTGCCAGCTCACCAGTACTAGCGGGGAGCTACGAGCAGTACTTC.

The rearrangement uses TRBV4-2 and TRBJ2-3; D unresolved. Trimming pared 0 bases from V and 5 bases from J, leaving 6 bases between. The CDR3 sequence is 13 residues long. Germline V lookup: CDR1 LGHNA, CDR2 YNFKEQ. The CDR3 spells CASSQETLDTQYF. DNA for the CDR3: TGTGCCAGCAGCCAAGAGACTTTAGATACGCAGTATTTT.

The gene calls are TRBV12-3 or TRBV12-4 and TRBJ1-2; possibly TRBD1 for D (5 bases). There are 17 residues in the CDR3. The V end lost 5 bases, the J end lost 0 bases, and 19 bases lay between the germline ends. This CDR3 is CASSPTGPSRANYGYTF. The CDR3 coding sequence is TGTGCCAGCAGTCCCACGGGCCCCAGCAGGGCTAACTATGGCTACACCTTC.

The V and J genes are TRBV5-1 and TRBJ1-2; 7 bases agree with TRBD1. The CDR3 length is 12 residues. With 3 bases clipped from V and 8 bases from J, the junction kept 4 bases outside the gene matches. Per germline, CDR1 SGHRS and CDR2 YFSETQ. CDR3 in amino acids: CASSSDRVGYTF. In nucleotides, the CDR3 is TGCGCCAGCAGCTCCGACAGGGTGGGCTACACCTTC.

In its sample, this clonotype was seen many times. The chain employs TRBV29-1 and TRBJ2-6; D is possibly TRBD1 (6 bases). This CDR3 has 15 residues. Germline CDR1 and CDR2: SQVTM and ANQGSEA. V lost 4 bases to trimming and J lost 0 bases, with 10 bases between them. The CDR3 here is CSVVGHRSGANVLTF. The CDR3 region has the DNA TGCAGCGTTGTGGGACACCGCTCTGGGGCCAACGTCCTGACTTTC.

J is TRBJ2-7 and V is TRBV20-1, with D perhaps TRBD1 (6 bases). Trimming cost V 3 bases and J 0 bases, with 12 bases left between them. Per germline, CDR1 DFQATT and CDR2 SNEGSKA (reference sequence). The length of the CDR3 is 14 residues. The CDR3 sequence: CSASLDSSSYEQYF. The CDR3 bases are TGCAGTGCTAGTTTGGACAGTAGCTCCTACGAGCAGTACTTC.

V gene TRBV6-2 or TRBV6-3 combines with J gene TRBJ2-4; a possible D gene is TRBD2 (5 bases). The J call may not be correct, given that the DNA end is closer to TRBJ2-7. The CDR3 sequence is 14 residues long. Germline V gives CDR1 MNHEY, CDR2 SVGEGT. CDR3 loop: CASSPPGYGHEQYF. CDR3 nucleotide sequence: TGTGCCAGCAGTCCTCCGGGGTACGGACACGAGCAGTACTTC.

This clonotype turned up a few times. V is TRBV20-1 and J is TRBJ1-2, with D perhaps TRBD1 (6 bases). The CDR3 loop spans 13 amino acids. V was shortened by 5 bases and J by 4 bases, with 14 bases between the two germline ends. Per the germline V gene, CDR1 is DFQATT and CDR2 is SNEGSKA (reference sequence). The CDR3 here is CSAVARGFYGYTF. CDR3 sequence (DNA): TGCAGTGCTGTAGCCAGGGGATTCTATGGCTACACCTTC.

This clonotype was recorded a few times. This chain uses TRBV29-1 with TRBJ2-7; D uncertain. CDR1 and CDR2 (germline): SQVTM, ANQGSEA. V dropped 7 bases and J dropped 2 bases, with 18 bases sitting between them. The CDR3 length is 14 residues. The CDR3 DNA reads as TGCAGCGCTGCGGCGTTCCACAGAGCCTACGAGCAGTACTTC. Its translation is CSAAAFHRAYEQYF.

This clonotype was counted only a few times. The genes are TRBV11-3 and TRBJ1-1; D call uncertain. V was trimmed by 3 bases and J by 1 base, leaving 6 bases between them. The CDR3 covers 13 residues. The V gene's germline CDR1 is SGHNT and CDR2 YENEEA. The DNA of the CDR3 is TGTGCCAGCAGCTTGTCGACGAACACTGAAGCTTTCTTT. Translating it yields CASSLSTNTEAFF.

This CDR3 is CAISESDRGEAFF. DNA for the CDR3: TGTGCCATCAGTGAGTCGGACAGGGGTGAAGCTTTCTTT. This chain uses TRBV10-3 with TRBJ1-1; 9 nucleotides match TRBD1. The junction had 0 bases not matched to a gene; V was cut back by 0 bases and J by 7 bases. This CDR3 is built from 13 residues. CDR1 and CDR2 from the germline V gene are ENHRY and SYGVKD.

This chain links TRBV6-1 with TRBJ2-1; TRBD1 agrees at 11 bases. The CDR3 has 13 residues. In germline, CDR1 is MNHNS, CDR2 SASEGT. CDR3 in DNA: TGTGCAACGGACAGGGGGCCGTACAATGAGCAGTTCTTC. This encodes CATDRGPYNEQFF.

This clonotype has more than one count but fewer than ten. CDR3 nucleotides: TGTGCCAGTCGATCGTCCGAGGCCCTCGGATCCTACAATGAGCAGTTCTTC. Protein product: CASRSSEALGSYNEQFF. The chain combines TRBV6-4 with TRBJ2-1; D unclear. V was clipped by 9 bases and J by 1 base, with 22 bases between them. Germline values: CDR1 MRHNA, CDR2 SNTAGT. The CDR3 extends over 17 amino acids.

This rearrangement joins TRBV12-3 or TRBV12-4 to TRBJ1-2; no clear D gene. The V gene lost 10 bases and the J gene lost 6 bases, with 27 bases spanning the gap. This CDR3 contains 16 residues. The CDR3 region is CATRLVLADVRNGYTF. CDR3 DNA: TGTGCCACCCGCTTGGTTTTGGCGGACGTGAGAAATGGCTACACCTTC.

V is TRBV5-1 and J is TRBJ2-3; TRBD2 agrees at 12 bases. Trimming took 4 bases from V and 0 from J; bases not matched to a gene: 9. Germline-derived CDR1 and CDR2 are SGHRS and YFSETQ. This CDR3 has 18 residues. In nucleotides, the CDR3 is TGCGCCAGCAGCCCGACTAGCGGGGGTCCTCCCAGCACAGATACGCAGTATTTT. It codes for CASSPTSGGPPSTDTQYF.

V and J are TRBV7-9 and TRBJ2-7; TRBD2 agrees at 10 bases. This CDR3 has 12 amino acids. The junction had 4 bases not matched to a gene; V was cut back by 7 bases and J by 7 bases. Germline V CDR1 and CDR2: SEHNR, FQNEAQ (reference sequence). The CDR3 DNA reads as TGTGCCAGCAAACTAGCGGGGTCGGAGCAGTACTTC. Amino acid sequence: CASKLAGSEQYF.

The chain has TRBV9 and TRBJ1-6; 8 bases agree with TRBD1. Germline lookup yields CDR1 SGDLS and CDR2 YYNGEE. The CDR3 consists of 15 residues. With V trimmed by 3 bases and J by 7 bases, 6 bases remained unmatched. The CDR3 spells CASSERTGQNSPLHF. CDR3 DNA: TGTGCCAGCAGCGAGAGGACAGGGCAGAATTCACCCCTCCACTTT.

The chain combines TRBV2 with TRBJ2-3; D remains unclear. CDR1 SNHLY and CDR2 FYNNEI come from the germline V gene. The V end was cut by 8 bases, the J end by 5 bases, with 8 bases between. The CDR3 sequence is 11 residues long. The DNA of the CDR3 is TGTGCCAGCGCCCGGTTAGATACGCAGTATTTT. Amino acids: CASARLDTQYF.

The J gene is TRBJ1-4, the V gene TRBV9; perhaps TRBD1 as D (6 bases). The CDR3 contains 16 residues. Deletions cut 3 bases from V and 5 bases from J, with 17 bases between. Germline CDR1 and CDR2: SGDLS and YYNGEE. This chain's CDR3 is CASSALPGAGNEKLFF. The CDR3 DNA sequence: TGTGCCAGCAGCGCCCTGCCGGGGGCGGGGAATGAAAAACTGTTTTTT. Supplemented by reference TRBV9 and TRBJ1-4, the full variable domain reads DSGVTQTPKHLITATGQRVTLRCSPRSGDLSVYWYQQSLDQGLQFLIQYYNGEERAKGNILERFSAQQFPDLHSELNLSSLELGDSALYFCASSALPGAGNEKLFFGSGTQLSVL.

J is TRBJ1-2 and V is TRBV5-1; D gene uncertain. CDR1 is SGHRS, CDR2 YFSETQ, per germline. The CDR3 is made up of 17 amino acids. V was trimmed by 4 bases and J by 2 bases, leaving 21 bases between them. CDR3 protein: CASSPRLPPISNYGYTF. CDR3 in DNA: TGCGCCAGCAGCCCCAGGTTGCCGCCCATCTCCAACTATGGCTACACCTTC.

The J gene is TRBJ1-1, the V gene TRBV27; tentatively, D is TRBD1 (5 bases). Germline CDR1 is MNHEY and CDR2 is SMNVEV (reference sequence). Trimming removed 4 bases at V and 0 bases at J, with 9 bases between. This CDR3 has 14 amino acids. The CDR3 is CASSSGTLNTEAFF. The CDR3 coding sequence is TGTGCCAGCAGTTCCGGGACCCTGAACACTGAAGCTTTCTTT.